This TCR beta chain was captured in a study of T cell responses to AZD1222 COVID-19 vaccine. Profiled with immunoSEQ multiplex PCR; TCRdb holds only in-frame clones, not every one. The sample lists tens of thousands of clones, 80% to 90% occurring once. General observations from the study: Spike regions recognized by vaccine-associated CD4 TCRs spanned the protein, led by 160-218 and 743-854. Nearly half of the spike-specific TCRs reportedly recognize variant regions that carry no mutations. Clonal diversity may have been underestimated, and the donors were mostly white British, with more females than males.

As concerns this clone: The antigen is undetermined.

The receptor's source is an adult in good health. Sequenced here: peripheral blood, sampled on day 0 of AZD1222 vaccination.

CDR3 nucleotide sequence: TGTGCCAGCAGTTTGGGTAGGGCCCAAGAGACCCAGTACTTC. This codes for CASSLGRAQETQYF. The chain joins TRBV28 to TRBJ2-5; no firm D call. CDR1 and CDR2 (germline): MDHEN, SYDVKM. This CDR3 comprises 14 residues. V lost 3 bases to trimming and J lost 1 base, with 9 bases between them.